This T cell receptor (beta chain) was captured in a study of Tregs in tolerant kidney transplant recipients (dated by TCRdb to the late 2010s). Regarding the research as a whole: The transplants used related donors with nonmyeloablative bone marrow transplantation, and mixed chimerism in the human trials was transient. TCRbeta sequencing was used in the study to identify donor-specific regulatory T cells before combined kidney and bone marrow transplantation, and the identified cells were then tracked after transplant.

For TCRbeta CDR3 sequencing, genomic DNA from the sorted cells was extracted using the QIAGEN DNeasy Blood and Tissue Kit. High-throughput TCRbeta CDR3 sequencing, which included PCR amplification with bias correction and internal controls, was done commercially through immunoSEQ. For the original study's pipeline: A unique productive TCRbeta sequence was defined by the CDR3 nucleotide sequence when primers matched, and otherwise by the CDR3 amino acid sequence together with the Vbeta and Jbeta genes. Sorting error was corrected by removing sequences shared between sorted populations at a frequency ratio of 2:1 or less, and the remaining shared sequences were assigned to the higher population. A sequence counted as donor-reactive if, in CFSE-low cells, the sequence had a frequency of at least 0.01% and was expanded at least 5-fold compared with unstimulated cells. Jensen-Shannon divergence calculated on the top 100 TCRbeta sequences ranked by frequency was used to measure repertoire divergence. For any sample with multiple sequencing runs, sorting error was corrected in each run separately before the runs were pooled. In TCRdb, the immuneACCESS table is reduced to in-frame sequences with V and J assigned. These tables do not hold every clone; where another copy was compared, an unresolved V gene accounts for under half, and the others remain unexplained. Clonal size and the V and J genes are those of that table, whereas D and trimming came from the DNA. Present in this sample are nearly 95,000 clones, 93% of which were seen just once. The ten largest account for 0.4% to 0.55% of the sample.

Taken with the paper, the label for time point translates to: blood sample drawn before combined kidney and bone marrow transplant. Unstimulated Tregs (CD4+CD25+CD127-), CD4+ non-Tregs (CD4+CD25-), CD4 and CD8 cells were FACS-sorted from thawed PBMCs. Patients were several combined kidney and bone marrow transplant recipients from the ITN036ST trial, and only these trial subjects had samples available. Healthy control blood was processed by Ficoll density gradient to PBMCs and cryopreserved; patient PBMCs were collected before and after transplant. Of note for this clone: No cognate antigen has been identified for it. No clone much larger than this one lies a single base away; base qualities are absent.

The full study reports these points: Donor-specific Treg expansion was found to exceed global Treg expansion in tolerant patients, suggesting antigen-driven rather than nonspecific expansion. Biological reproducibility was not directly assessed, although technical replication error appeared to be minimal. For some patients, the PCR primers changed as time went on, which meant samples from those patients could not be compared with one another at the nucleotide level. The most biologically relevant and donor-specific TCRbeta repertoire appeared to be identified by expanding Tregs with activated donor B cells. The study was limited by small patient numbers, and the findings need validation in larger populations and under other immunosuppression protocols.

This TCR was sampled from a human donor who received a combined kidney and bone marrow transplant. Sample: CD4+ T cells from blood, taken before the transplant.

CDR3 sequence: CASSLEQGEKTQYF. The nucleotides are TGCGCCAGCAGCTTGGAACAGGGTGAAAAGACCCAGTACTTC. The chain couples TRBV5-1 to TRBJ2-5; tentative D gene TRBD1, with 6 bases matching. The CDR3 starts with the cysteine, ends with the phenylalanine, and has 14 residues. Of the read, only the CDR3 DNA is kept; its 42 bases are in frame from base 1. From the germline V gene, CDR1 is SGHRS and CDR2 is YFSETQ. V loses 0 bases of germline sequence and J loses 6 bases, and the interval between the two ends is 12 bases.